Listed below are T cell receptor beta chains from one sample, sequenced in a study of regulatory T cells in long-lasting Graves disease. In TCRdb, the multiplex PCR reads were re-called with MiXCR into one record per CDR3 protein. The sample has some 250,000 distinct CDR3 sequences; 20% are singletons. The sample in question was peripheral blood mononuclear cells (PBMCs), obtained at new diagnosis, from a patient treated with antithyroid drugs. These receptors came from a female donor with Graves disease. The CDR3 runs from the conserved cysteine through the conserved F or W. The order of the fields is V gene, J gene, D gene, clone size, CDR3 DNA, CDR3 protein. A D gene is named only where the DNA matches it firmly. Rows give clone size only sometimes, using once, few, many, or a class for an expanded clone.

TRBV7-9	TRBJ2-2	-	many	TGTGCCAGCAGCCGAAGCCCGAACACCGGGGAGCTGTTTTTT	CASSRSPNTGELFF
TRBV6-5	TRBJ2-7	-	many	TGTGCCAGCAGTTACGTGTCGGGGGCGGGCTACGAGCAGTACTTC	CASSYVSGAGYEQYF
TRBV2	TRBJ1-5	-	many	TGTGCCAGCGCAGGTAGCAATCAGCCCCAGCATTTT	CASAGSNQPQHF
TRBV7-2	TRBJ2-3	TRBD2	-	TGTGCCAGCAACCAAGCGCTAGCGGGGGGCAGCCCAGATACGCAGTATTTT	CASNQALAGGSPDTQYF
TRBV20-1	TRBJ2-3	TRBD2	many	TGCAGTGCTAGAGATCGACTAGCGGGGGTTACGCAGTATTTT	CSARDRLAGVTQYF
TRBV3-1	TRBJ1-1	-	many	TGTGCCAGCAGCCAATTCGATGGGAACACTGAAGCTTTCTTT	CASSQFDGNTEAFF
TRBV11-3	TRBJ2-5	TRBD1	many	TGTGCCAGCAGCTTAGGGGTCAGGACAGGACAAGAGACCCAGTACTTC	CASSLGVRTGQETQYF
TRBV25-1	TRBJ1-2	TRBD1	few	TGTGCCAGCAGTCGACAGGGGGGAATGAACTATGGCTACACCTTC	CASSRQGGMNYGYTF
TRBV19	TRBJ2-3	-	many	TGTGCCAGTAGTATCGGGGTAACAGATACGCAGTATTTT	CASSIGVTDTQYF
TRBV16	TRBJ2-1	TRBD2	many	TGTGCCAGCACCCCACTAGCGGGGGACTATAAGCAGTTCTTC	CASTPLAGDYKQFF
TRBV7-2	TRBJ2-1	-	-	TGTGCCAGCAGCTTAGAACGGGGCTGTTGGGGGGACAATGAGCAGTTCTTC	CASSLERGCWGDNEQFF
TRBV4-1	TRBJ2-1	-	many	TGCGCCAGCAGCCAAGAGATAGCGGTAAACAATGAGCAGTTCTTC	CASSQEIAVNNEQFF
TRBV6-1	TRBJ2-7	-	many	TGTGCCAGCAGTCAGCGACAGTTTCCCTACGAGCAGTACTTC	CASSQRQFPYEQYF
TRBV5-1	TRBJ2-7	TRBD1	many	TGCGCCAGCAGCTTAGACAGGGTGGAGGAGCAGTACTTC	CASSLDRVEEQYF
TRBV7-9	TRBJ1-1	-	many	TGTGCCAGCAGCCGGGCTGAAGCTTTCTTT	CASSRAEAFF
TRBV5-1	TRBJ2-3	-	many	TGCGCCAGCAGCTTGGTGGACGGCACAGATACGCAGTATTTT	CASSLVDGTDTQYF
TRBV7-9	TRBJ2-7	-	many	TGTGCCAGCAGCCCAACAAGGGGGGGGTACGAGCAGTACTTC	CASSPTRGGYEQYF
TRBV16	TRBJ1-5	TRBD1	many	TGTGCCAGCAGCCCGACAGGGACGGGCAATCAGCCCCAGCATTTT	CASSPTGTGNQPQHF
TRBV20-1	TRBJ1-2	-	many	TGCAGTGTAGGGTTGGAGGATGGCTACACCTTC	CSVGLEDGYTF
TRBV5-1	TRBJ2-5	-	-	TGCGCCAGCAGCTTTTGGCAGGGGGAGACCCAGTACTTC	CASSFWQGETQYF
TRBV20-1	TRBJ2-7	-	-	TGCAGTGCTCAAGCGTTCGGGACTCGTGACGAGCAGTACTTC	CSAQAFGTRDEQYF
TRBV11-2	TRBJ2-1	-	many	TGTGCCAGCAGCTTAGCGTCGCAGCGGAGCGATGAGCAGTTCTTC	CASSLASQRSDEQFF
TRBV6-1	TRBJ2-7	TRBD1	many	TGTGCCAGCATCCTTGGACAGGGGAGGCCTTACGAGCAGTACTTC	CASILGQGRPYEQYF
TRBV20-1	TRBJ2-7	TRBD2	-	TGCAGTGCCCAACGTACTACTAGCGGGGGCTACGAGCAGTACTTC	CSAQRTTSGGYEQYF
TRBV5-1	TRBJ2-1	TRBD2	-	TGCGCCAGCAGCTTGGGGTCCCGGGGGGGCCCCGTCGATGAGCAGTTCTTC	CASSLGSRGGPVDEQFF
TRBV6-5	TRBJ2-7	-	many	TGTGCCAGCAGTTACGCCCGGGACAACCCCGAGCAGTACTTC	CASSYARDNPEQYF
TRBV12-3/TRBV12-4	TRBJ1-2	-	many	TGTGCCAGCAGTCCTCAGGGGACGGATGGCTACACCTTC	CASSPQGTDGYTF
TRBV20-1	TRBJ1-1	-	-	TGCAGTGCTAGAGAGAGCATGAACACTGAAGCTTTCTTT	CSARESMNTEAFF
TRBV28	TRBJ1-2	-	many	TGTGCCAGCAGTTTGATCCGCAACTATGGCTACACCTTC	CASSLIRNYGYTF
TRBV7-9	TRBJ2-7	-	few	TGTGCCAGCAGTTCTCCTAGGGACAAAGCCTACGAGCAGTACTTC	CASSSPRDKAYEQYF
TRBV6-2/TRBV6-3	TRBJ2-7	-	-	TGTGCCAGCAGTCCCTCAGGGGGGACCTACGAGCAGTACTTC	CASSPSGGTYEQYF
TRBV11-2	TRBJ2-1	-	-	TGTGCCAGCAGCTTAGAGGGGGAAAACTACAATGAGCAGTTCTTC	CASSLEGENYNEQFF
TRBV5-5	TRBJ1-3	-	few	TGTGCCAGCAGCGTCCACTCTGGAAACACCATATATTTT	CASSVHSGNTIYF
TRBV5-1	TRBJ2-7	TRBD2	many	TGCGCCAGCAGCACAGGGACTAGTCCCCACGAGCAGTACTTC	CASSTGTSPHEQYF
TRBV15	TRBJ1-4	TRBD1	many	TGTGCCACCAGCAGAGATCGGACAGGGGCTGAAAAACTGTTTTTT	CATSRDRTGAEKLFF
TRBV10-3	TRBJ1-1	-	-	TGTGCCATCAGTGAGTCGAGAGGAATTATGAACACTGAAGCTTTCTTT	CAISESRGIMNTEAFF
TRBV20-1	TRBJ2-6	-	few	TGCAGTGCTTCTCGAGACTCTGGGGCCAACGTCCTGACTTTC	CSASRDSGANVLTF
TRBV7-2	TRBJ1-5	-	-	TGTGCCAGCAGTCTGGTCTTTAACAGCAATCAGCCCCAGCATTTT	CASSLVFNSNQPQHF
TRBV5-1	TRBJ1-1	-	many	TGCGCCAGCAGCCGCGACAATACTGAAGCTTTCTTT	CASSRDNTEAFF
TRBV5-1	TRBJ2-7	TRBD1	many	TGCGCCAGCAGCTCAGGATGGGGACAGGGGACCTACGAGCAGTACTTC	CASSSGWGQGTYEQYF
TRBV7-8	TRBJ1-4	TRBD1	many	TGTGCCAGCAGTGTCCGGGACAGGGGGCTTAATGAAAAACTGTTTTTT	CASSVRDRGLNEKLFF